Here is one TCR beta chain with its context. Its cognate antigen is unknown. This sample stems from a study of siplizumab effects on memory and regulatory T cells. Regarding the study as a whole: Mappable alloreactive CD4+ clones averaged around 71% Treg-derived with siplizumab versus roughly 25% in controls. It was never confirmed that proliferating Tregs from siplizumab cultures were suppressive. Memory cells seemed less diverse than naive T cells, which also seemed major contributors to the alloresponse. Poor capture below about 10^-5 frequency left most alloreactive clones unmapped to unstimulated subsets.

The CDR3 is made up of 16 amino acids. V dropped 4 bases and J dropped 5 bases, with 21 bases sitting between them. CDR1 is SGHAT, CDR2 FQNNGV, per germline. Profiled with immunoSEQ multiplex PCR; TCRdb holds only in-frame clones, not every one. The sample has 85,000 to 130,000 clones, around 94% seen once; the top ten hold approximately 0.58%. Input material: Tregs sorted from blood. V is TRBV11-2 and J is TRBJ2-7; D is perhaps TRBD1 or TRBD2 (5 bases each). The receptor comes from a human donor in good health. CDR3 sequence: CASSWLRGQGRHEQYF. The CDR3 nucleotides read TGTGCCAGCAGCTGGCTCCGGGGCCAAGGACGGCACGAGCAGTACTTC.